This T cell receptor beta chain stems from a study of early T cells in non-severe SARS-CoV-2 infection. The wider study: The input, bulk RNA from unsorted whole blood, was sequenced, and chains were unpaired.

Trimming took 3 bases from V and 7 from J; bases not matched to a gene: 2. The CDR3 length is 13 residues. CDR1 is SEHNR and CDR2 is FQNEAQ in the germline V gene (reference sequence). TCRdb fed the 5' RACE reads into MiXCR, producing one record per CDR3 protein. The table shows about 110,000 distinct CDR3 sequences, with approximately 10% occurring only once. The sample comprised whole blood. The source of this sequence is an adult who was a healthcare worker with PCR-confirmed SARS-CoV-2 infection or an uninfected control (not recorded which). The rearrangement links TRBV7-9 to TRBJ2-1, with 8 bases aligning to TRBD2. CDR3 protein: CASSFGLANEQFF. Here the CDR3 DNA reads TGTGCCAGCAGCTTCGGACTAGCTAATGAGCAGTTCTTC.